This T cell receptor (beta chain) was found in a study of T-cell reconstitution after alpha-beta-depleted transplantation in children. As concerns this clonotype: Its target is unknown.

The study, taken as a whole, reports: T-cell counts and diversity were attributed mostly to newly produced T cells one year after transplant. Several hundred graft clones that had expanded were reportedly the source of alpha-beta T cells about two months after transplant. Surviving recipient T cells and intrathymic progenitors accounted for some patients' high TCRbeta diversity at day 60.

A library of TCRbeta sequences, prepared with unique molecular identifiers, was generated. In TCRdb, the PCR reads were re-called with MiXCR into one record per CDR3 protein. In the table there are fewer than 400,000 distinct CDR3 sequences, around 25% of which are singletons. The length of the CDR3 is 15 residues. V lost 0 bases and J 6 bases, leaving 12 bases between the germline ends. Germline V gene sequence: CDR1 SGDLS, CDR2 YYNGEE. The source material was PBMCs, mostly from graft donor cells, sampled 180 days after TCRalphabeta/CD19-depleted stem cell transplant. This receptor was identified in a male patient younger than 18 who had a stem cell transplant for acute lymphoblastic leukemia, so the T cells may come from the graft donor. The gene calls are TRBV9 and TRBJ2-2; no clear D. This CDR3 reads CASSVVGIGAGELFF. The CDR3 region has the DNA TGTGCCAGCAGCGTAGTCGGAATTGGGGCCGGGGAGCTGTTTTTT.